This T cell receptor beta chain was recovered during a study of blood T cell repertoires in COVID-19. Study-wide context: Donors in Cohort 3 who had recovered were those with two negative PCRs, healthcare professional clearance, or resolution of their symptoms.

V lost 6 bases and J lost 8; bases outside the gene matches: 9. Per germline, CDR1 MNHEY and CDR2 SVGEGT. The CDR3 runs to 14 residues. Authors' processing steps: Using reference gene primer amplification, nucleated cell counts were estimated. Measured with immunoSEQ multiplex PCR; TCRdb has only the in-frame clones, and not every one. Clone size and the V and J calls come from that table; the DNA yielded D and trimming. This sample yields hundreds of thousands of clones, of which roughly nine tenths are seen a single time; 3.1% belongs to the top ten. Recruits, aged about 18 to 95 years, lived in 25 or so US areas.

The specimen sequenced was PBMCs or T cells enriched from blood (not recorded which). This chain joins TRBV6-2 or TRBV6-3 and TRBJ1-2; 10 nucleotides align to TRBD1. This receptor was identified in a woman between 45 and 65 years old in a cohort exposed to, infected with or recovered from COVID-19 (not recorded which). The CDR3 DNA reads TGTGCCAGCAGACCTACCGGGACAGGGGTCGGCTACACCTTC. Its protein is CASRPTGTGVGYTF.